This TCR beta chain was profiled in a study of CD8+CD57+ T cells in acquired aplastic anemia. TCR beta VDJ and CDR3 were profiled, and genomic DNA was the template. A single record per CDR3 protein comes from TCRdb applying MiXCR to the reads. The table includes some 200,000 distinct CDR3 sequences, about 62% detected once. The CDR3 runs to 13 residues. Germline CDR1 and CDR2: SGHRS and YFSETQ. V gave up 2 bases and J gave up 5 bases, with 11 bases separating them. Patients chosen for sequencing had CD8+CD57+ cells that had expanded, as shown by flow cytometry. The chain recombines TRBV5-1 with TRBJ2-7, with no clear D. The receptor comes from a human donor with aplastic anemia. Material for sequencing was sorted CD4+, CD8+, or CD8+CD57+ T cells (not recorded which) from PBMCs. The CDR3 sequence is CASSFWSAHEQYF. The CDR3 DNA reads as TGCGCCAGCAGCTTTTGGTCGGCCCACGAGCAGTACTTC.